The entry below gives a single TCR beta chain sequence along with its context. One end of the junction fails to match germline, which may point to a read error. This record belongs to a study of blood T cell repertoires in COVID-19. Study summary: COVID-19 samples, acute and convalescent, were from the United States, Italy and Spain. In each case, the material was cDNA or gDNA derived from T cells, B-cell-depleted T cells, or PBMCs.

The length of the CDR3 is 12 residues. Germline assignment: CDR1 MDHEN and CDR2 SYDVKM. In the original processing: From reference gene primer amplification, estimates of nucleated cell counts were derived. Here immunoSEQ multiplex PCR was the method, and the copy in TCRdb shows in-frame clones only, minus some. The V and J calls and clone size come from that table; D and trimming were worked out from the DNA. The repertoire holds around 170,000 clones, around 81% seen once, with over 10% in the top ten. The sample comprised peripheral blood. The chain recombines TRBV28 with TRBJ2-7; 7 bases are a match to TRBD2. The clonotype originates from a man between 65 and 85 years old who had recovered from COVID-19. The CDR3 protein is CASSSPSGKGNF. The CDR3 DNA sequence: TGTGCCAGCAGTTCCCCTAGCGGAAAAGGAAACTTC. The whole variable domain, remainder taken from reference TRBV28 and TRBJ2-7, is DVKVTQSSRYLVKRTGEKVFLECVQDMDHENMFWYRQDPGLGLRLIYFSYDVKMKEKGDIPEGYSVSREKKERFSLILESASTNQTSMYLCASSSPSGKGNFGPGTRLTVT.